The entry below gives a single T cell receptor beta chain sequence along with its context. The target antigen is unknown. Primers: 60 Vbeta forward and 13 Jbeta reverse. Generated by immunoSEQ multiplex PCR, the TCRdb table keeps only in-frame clones and is missing some. The table shows some 140,000 clones, with roughly 85% occurring only once. The sample originates from a study of cytomegalovirus exposure and HLA in healthy donors. Overall study results and limits: An apparent linkage of common viral pathogens to several of the most significant clusters emerged in a later analysis. The authors later linked a missense DCLRE1C variant to TCR beta V- and J-gene trimming.

Per germline, CDR1 SEHNR and CDR2 FQNEAQ (reference sequence). The length of the CDR3 is 15 residues. V shed 3 bases, J shed 5 bases, and the junction held 8 bases outside the gene matches. This receptor was obtained from a man in his forties in good health and CMV-seropositive. The sample consisted of PBMCs. The chain combines TRBV7-9 with TRBJ2-7, with 9 bases lining up with TRBD1. CDR3 sequence (DNA): TGTGCCAGCAGCTTCAACTACAGGGGGCGGGACGAGCAGTACTTC. Translation gives CASSFNYRGRDEQYF. The whole variable domain, filled in from reference TRBV7-9 and TRBJ2-7, reads DTGVSQNPRHKITKRGQNVTFRCDPISEHNRLYWYRQTLGQGPEFLTYFQNEAQLEKSRLLSDRFSAERPKGSFSTLEIQRTEQGDSAMYLCASSFNYRGRDEQYFGPGTRLTVT.